The rows below give T cell receptor beta chains drawn from one sample of a study of T cell repertoires in cytomegalovirus infection. Their antigens remain unidentified. TCRdb fed the reads into MiXCR, producing one record per CDR3 protein. Among 700,000 to 850,000 distinct CDR3 sequences listed, 30% to 35% were seen once. Source: cultured CD8+ T cells from PBMCs, taken from culture after CMV antigen stimulation. These receptors all come from a human donor in good health (CMV status not recorded). Some clones in this sample may be carry-over from other donors' samples. Each CDR3 is given with its conserved first and last residue. The D gene is left open where the match is weak. The size of a clone is reported for some rows only, either as once, few or many, or as a class for expanded clones.

size: NA
J: TRBJ2-7
V: TRBV28
D: TRBD1
length: 14
DNA: TGTGCCAGCAGTGGACAGGGTTCGTACTACGAGCAGTACTTC
CDR3: CASSGQGSYYEQYF

size: few
J: TRBJ1-1
V: TRBV9
D: NA
length: 14
DNA: TGTGCCAGCAGCGTAGGAGGCCGGGCCACTGAAGCTTTCTTT
CDR3: CASSVGGRATEAFF

size: few
J: TRBJ2-7
V: TRBV7-8
D: NA
length: 11
DNA: TGTGCCAGTAGGGACGCCTACGAGCAGTACTTC
CDR3: CASRDAYEQYF

size: NA
J: TRBJ2-3
V: TRBV20-1
D: TRBD2
length: 15
DNA: TGCAGTGCTAGGGGAATACTAGCGGGCACAGATACGCAGTATTTT
CDR3: CSARGILAGTDTQYF

size: many
J: TRBJ1-1
V: TRBV7-8
D: NA
length: 17
DNA: TGTGCCAGCAGCTTGGACGTCGGGGGCGCGGTGAACACTGAAGCTTTCTTT
CDR3: CASSLDVGGAVNTEAFF

size: NA
J: TRBJ2-2
V: TRBV12-5
D: NA
length: 16
DNA: TGTGCTAGTGGTTTCAGTTCGGGGGGCCCAACCGGGGAGCTGTTTTTT
CDR3: CASGFSSGGPTGELFF

size: NA
J: TRBJ2-1
V: TRBV2
D: NA
length: 14
DNA: TGTGCCAGCAGTCCCCGGGACGACTACAATGAGCAGTTCTTC
CDR3: CASSPRDDYNEQFF

size: NA
J: TRBJ2-7
V: TRBV6-1
D: NA
length: 13
DNA: TGTGCCAGCAGTGAAGGGCTATACTACGAGCAGTACTTC
CDR3: CASSEGLYYEQYF

size: NA
J: TRBJ1-5
V: TRBV6-5
D: NA
length: 15
DNA: TGTGCCAGCAGTCCTACTTGGGGGGTTCGGGAGCCCCAGCATTTT
CDR3: CASSPTWGVREPQHF

size: NA
J: TRBJ2-3
V: TRBV6-6
D: NA
length: 16
DNA: TGTGCCAGCAGTTACCTGGGCAGGCGGGGCCCAGATACGCAGTATTTT
CDR3: CASSYLGRRGPDTQYF

size: few
J: TRBJ2-3
V: TRBV27
D: TRBD2
length: 18
DNA: TGTGCCAGCAGTTTTTTAGCAACGGGACTAGCGAACACAGATACGCAGTATTTT
CDR3: CASSFLATGLANTDTQYF

size: NA
J: TRBJ2-3
V: TRBV9
D: TRBD2
length: 16
DNA: TGTGCCAGCAGCGTAGACACCGGGGGGTTAACAGATACGCAGTATTTT
CDR3: CASSVDTGGLTDTQYF

size: NA
J: TRBJ1-6
V: TRBV4-2
D: NA
length: 16
DNA: TGTGCCAGCAGCCAGAACCCAGGGTATCTTGATTCACCCCTCCACTTT
CDR3: CASSQNPGYLDSPLHF

size: NA
J: TRBJ2-2
V: TRBV19
D: NA
length: 15
DNA: TGTGCCAGTAGTCCGCTGACTCTGAACACCGGGGAGCTGTTTTTT
CDR3: CASSPLTLNTGELFF

size: NA
J: TRBJ1-1
V: TRBV25-1
D: NA
length: 14
DNA: TGTGCCAGCAGTGAATCTTGGGTGAACACTGAAGCTTTCTTT
CDR3: CASSESWVNTEAFF

size: few
J: TRBJ2-3
V: TRBV12-3/TRBV12-4
D: NA
length: 15
DNA: TGTGCCACCAAGACCCAGCGCGGATATCCAGATACGCAGTATTTT
CDR3: CATKTQRGYPDTQYF

size: NA
J: TRBJ2-3
V: TRBV7-6
D: TRBD1
length: 16
DNA: TGTGCCAGCAGCACCAGACAGGGGCTACCTGGGGATACGCAGTATTTT
CDR3: CASSTRQGLPGDTQYF

size: many
J: TRBJ1-6
V: TRBV6-1
D: NA
length: 14
DNA: TGTGCCAGCAGACTACGGGTGGGTAATTCACCCCTCCACTTT
CDR3: CASRLRVGNSPLHF

size: NA
J: TRBJ1-2
V: TRBV4-3
D: NA
length: 15
DNA: TGCGCCAGCAGCCAAGAAACGGTCTCTAGTGTAGGCTACACCTTC
CDR3: CASSQETVSSVGYTF

size: NA
J: TRBJ1-5
V: TRBV19
D: NA
length: 16
DNA: TGTGCCAGCCGAACAGGGTACGGGGTTAGCAATCAGCCCCAGCATTTT
CDR3: CASRTGYGVSNQPQHF

size: few
J: TRBJ2-3
V: TRBV3-1
D: TRBD2
length: 16
DNA: TGTGCCAGCAGCCGGGCTAGCGGGGCCCCAGGGGATACGCAGTATTTT
CDR3: CASSRASGAPGDTQYF

size: many
J: TRBJ2-1
V: TRBV7-2
D: NA
length: 17
DNA: TGTGCCAGCAGCTTAGCGGCTGGGATCTACATCTACAATGAGCAGTTCTTC
CDR3: CASSLAAGIYIYNEQFF

size: few
J: TRBJ2-6
V: TRBV6-1
D: NA
length: 16
DNA: TGTGCCAGCAGTTGGTCGGTGTTCTCTGGGGCCAACGTCCTGACTTTC
CDR3: CASSWSVFSGANVLTF

size: NA
J: TRBJ1-2
V: TRBV7-6
D: TRBD1
length: 15
DNA: TGTGCCAGCAGCGATGACAGGGGTATGGGGTATGGCTACACCTTC
CDR3: CASSDDRGMGYGYTF

size: NA
J: TRBJ2-2
V: TRBV19
D: TRBD1
length: 12
DNA: TGTGCCACGACAGGGTACACCGGGGAGCTGTTTTTT
CDR3: CATTGYTGELFF

size: NA
J: TRBJ2-1
V: TRBV5-1
D: TRBD2
length: 16
DNA: TGCGCCAGCAGCTACCCCGAGACTAGCAGTCTTGATGAGCAGTTCTTC
CDR3: CASSYPETSSLDEQFF

size: NA
J: TRBJ1-6
V: TRBV27
D: NA
length: 18
DNA: TGTGCCAGCAGTTTAGTGTCCGCGTTGAGCTCCTATAATTCACCCCTCCACTTT
CDR3: CASSLVSALSSYNSPLHF

size: few
J: TRBJ1-1
V: TRBV4-1
D: NA
length: 20
DNA: TGCGCCAGCAGCCACCCGGGGTTGGTTGGGCAAGGTGGCGGTTACACTGAAGCTTTCTTT
CDR3: CASSHPGLVGQGGGYTEAFF

size: many
J: TRBJ2-2
V: TRBV7-6
D: NA
length: 16
DNA: TGTGCCAGCAGCTTGCCGGGACACCTTAACACCGGGGAGCTGTTTTTT
CDR3: CASSLPGHLNTGELFF

size: NA
J: TRBJ2-1
V: TRBV20-1
D: NA
length: 15
DNA: TGCAGTGCTAGAGTGGGGGTGAACTCCTACAATGAGCAGTTCTTC
CDR3: CSARVGVNSYNEQFF

size: NA
J: TRBJ1-2
V: TRBV4-1
D: NA
length: 15
DNA: TGCGCCAGCAGCCAAGGTTGGGGAAACTTCGATGGCTACACCTTC
CDR3: CASSQGWGNFDGYTF

size: NA
J: TRBJ2-1
V: TRBV4-2
D: NA
length: 12
DNA: TGTGCCAGCAGCCAAGAGAATTATGAGCAGTTCTTC
CDR3: CASSQENYEQFF

size: few
J: TRBJ2-2
V: TRBV9
D: NA
length: 13
DNA: TGTGCCAGCAGCGTAGGTAGCACCGGGGAGCTGTTTTTT
CDR3: CASSVGSTGELFF

size: NA
J: TRBJ2-3
V: TRBV6-1
D: NA
length: 15
DNA: TGTGCCAGCAGTGAAGCGGACCTCAGCACAGATACGCAGTATTTT
CDR3: CASSEADLSTDTQYF

size: many
J: TRBJ2-7
V: TRBV7-6
D: TRBD1
length: 21
DNA: TGTGCCAGCAGCTTGGCGTATGTCCTCCCGGGTGAGGACAGGGCCTCCTACGAGCAGTACTTC
CDR3: CASSLAYVLPGEDRASYEQYF

size: few
J: TRBJ2-3
V: TRBV12-3/TRBV12-4
D: NA
length: 14
DNA: TGTGCCAGCAGTTTGGCACAGTCCACAGATACGCAGTATTTT
CDR3: CASSLAQSTDTQYF

size: NA
J: TRBJ2-7
V: TRBV4-1
D: NA
length: 15
DNA: TGCGCCAGCAGCCAAGGGGACCTCAGCTCCTACGAGCAGTACTTC
CDR3: CASSQGDLSSYEQYF

size: many
J: TRBJ2-7
V: TRBV10-1
D: TRBD2
length: 15
DNA: TGCGCCAGCAGTGAGGACGGGACTAGCCCCCCGCGGCAGTACTTC
CDR3: CASSEDGTSPPRQYF

size: NA
J: TRBJ2-5
V: TRBV2
D: NA
length: 12
DNA: TGTGCCAGCAGTGGGCAGCCAGAGACCCAGTACTTC
CDR3: CASSGQPETQYF

size: NA
J: TRBJ1-6
V: TRBV11-2
D: NA
length: 17
DNA: TGTGCCAGCAGCTTAGATTTCCGACCTGATCGTGTTTCACCCCTCCACTTT
CDR3: CASSLDFRPDRVSPLHF

size: many
J: TRBJ1-4
V: TRBV6-6
D: NA
length: 14
DNA: TGTGCCAGCAGCAAAGACTCGAGGGGTGAAAAACTGTTTTTT
CDR3: CASSKDSRGEKLFF

size: few
J: TRBJ2-6
V: TRBV27
D: NA
length: 19
DNA: TGTGCCAGCAGTCCCTTACAGGCGGGATACTTCTCTGGTGCCAACGTCCTGACTTTC
CDR3: CASSPLQAGYFSGANVLTF

size: once
J: TRBJ1-2
V: TRBV12-3/TRBV12-4
D: NA
length: 13
DNA: TGTGCCAGCAGTTACGAGACCGCATATGGCTACACCTTC
CDR3: CASSYETAYGYTF

size: few
J: TRBJ1-1
V: TRBV27
D: NA
length: 15
DNA: TGTGCCAGCAGTTTAGGGGTCGGCAGTCACACTGAAGCTTTCTTT
CDR3: CASSLGVGSHTEAFF

size: few
J: TRBJ1-1
V: TRBV5-4
D: NA
length: 13
DNA: TGTGCCAGCAGCTTGGGAGAGGGATCTGAAGCTTTCTTT
CDR3: CASSLGEGSEAFF

size: NA
J: TRBJ2-1
V: TRBV6-4
D: NA
length: 14
DNA: TGTGCCAGCAGTAACGAGGGGTTGGGCAATGAGCAGTTCTTC
CDR3: CASSNEGLGNEQFF

size: few
J: TRBJ2-2
V: TRBV4-1
D: TRBD2
length: 16
DNA: TGCGCCAGCAGCCAAGATGGCGGGGGGGCTGCCGGGGAGCTGTTTTTT
CDR3: CASSQDGGGAAGELFF

size: NA
J: TRBJ1-1
V: TRBV5-1
D: NA
length: 15
DNA: TGCGCCAGCAGCTCAAGCCGCGGCCGGAACACTGAAGCTTTCTTT
CDR3: CASSSSRGRNTEAFF

size: NA
J: TRBJ2-7
V: TRBV7-6
D: TRBD2
length: 15
DNA: TGTGCCAGCAGCTTCGAGGCGGGGGAAAAATACGAGCAGTACTTC
CDR3: CASSFEAGEKYEQYF

size: few
J: TRBJ2-1
V: TRBV20-1
D: NA
length: 13
DNA: TGCAGTGCTAGACTTCCTAGATCCAATGAGCAGTTCTTC
CDR3: CSARLPRSNEQFF

size: many
J: TRBJ2-3
V: TRBV7-2
D: TRBD2
length: 17
DNA: TGTGCCAGCAGCTTAGGCCACCTAGCGGGGCTCACAGATACGCAGTATTTT
CDR3: CASSLGHLAGLTDTQYF

size: NA
J: TRBJ1-3
V: TRBV4-1
D: NA
length: 14
DNA: TGCGCCAGCAGCCCGACAGTTCCTGGAAACACCATATATTTT
CDR3: CASSPTVPGNTIYF

size: few
J: TRBJ1-1
V: TRBV4-1
D: NA
length: 13
DNA: TGCGCCAGCAGCCAAGGGGACTACGCTGAAGCTTTCTTT
CDR3: CASSQGDYAEAFF

size: NA
J: TRBJ1-1
V: TRBV19
D: NA
length: 15
DNA: TGTGCCAGTAGTATCCCCCTTAAGAAGTACACTGAAGCTTTCTTT
CDR3: CASSIPLKKYTEAFF

size: NA
J: TRBJ2-1
V: TRBV7-6
D: TRBD2
length: 19
DNA: TGTGCCAGCAGCTCCCCTGCGGGAGGCCTTTTGAGCTCCTACAATGAGCAGTTCTTC
CDR3: CASSSPAGGLLSSYNEQFF